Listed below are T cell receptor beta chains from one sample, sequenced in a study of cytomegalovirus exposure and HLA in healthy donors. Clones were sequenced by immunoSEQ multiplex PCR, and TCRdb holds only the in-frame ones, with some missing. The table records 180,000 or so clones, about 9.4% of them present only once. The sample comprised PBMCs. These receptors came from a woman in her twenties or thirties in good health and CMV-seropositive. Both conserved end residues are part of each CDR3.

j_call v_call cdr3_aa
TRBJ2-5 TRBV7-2 CASSLSGSGETQYF
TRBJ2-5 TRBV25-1 CASSGSSGSSETQYF
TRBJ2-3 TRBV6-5 CASRRDRGRDTQYF
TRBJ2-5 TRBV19 CASRSLGQGLETQYF
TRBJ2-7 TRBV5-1 CASSLVSGGSYEQYF
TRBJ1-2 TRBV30 CACPTSTGQFNYGYTF
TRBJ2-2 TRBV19 CASIGLAADATNTGELFF
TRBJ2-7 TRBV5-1 CASSLAHGTDPYEQYF
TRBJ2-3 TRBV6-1 CASTGTGGTDTQYF
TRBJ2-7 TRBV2 CASSYLGGSRYEQYF
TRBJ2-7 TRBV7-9 CASSFDRDRDGEQYF
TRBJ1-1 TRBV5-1 CASNRDGSTEAFF
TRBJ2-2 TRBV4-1 CASSRAGEGRGELFF
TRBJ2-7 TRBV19 CASSTSTQGASTSEQYF
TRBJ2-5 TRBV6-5 CASSYSRTFSETQYF
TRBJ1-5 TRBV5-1 CASSLGSGGLEQPQHF
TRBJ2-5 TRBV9 CASSVAGGQETQYF
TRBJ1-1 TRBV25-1 CASSEYGNTEAFF
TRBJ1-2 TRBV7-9 CASSLSGGIYGYTF
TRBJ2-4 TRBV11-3 CASSFSGAGGENIQYF
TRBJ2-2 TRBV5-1 CASSGRTVQGTGELFF
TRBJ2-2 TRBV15 CATSSLPVNTGELFF
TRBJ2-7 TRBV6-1 CASIYNTYEQYF
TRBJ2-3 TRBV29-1 CSARSVENTQYF
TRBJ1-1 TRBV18 CASSPDRGAEAFF
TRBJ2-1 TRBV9 CASSVELAGAYNEQFF
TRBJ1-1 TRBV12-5 CASGLDRGWVPTEAFF
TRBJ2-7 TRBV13 CASSLGQGVTYEQYF
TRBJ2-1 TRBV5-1 CASSDQGGGNEQFF
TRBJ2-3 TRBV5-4 CASSFLGTRGTDTQYF
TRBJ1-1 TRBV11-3 CASSSQRSTEAFF
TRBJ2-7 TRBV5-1 CASKGLAGVEQYF
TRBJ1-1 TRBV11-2 CASSPEMGRNTEAFF
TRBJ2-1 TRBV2 CASSLTGGSSYNEQFF
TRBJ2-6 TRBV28 CASSSVSSGANVLTF
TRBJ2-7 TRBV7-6 CASSLFQGNEQYF
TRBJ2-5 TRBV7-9 CASRGQASQETQYF
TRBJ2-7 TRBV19 CASSESVVSYEQYF
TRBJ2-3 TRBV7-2 CASSSHRRDRGTDTQYF
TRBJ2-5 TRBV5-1 CASSLFSRGETQYF
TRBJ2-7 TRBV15 CATSGGGKYEQYF
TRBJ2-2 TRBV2 CASSWGLAGVGGELFF
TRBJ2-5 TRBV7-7 CASTHERGETQYF
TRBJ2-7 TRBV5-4 CASSPTSGGEQYF